One T cell receptor beta chain is described in this entry. The antigen is unknown. This record belongs to a study of Ad26.COV2.S vaccination and SARS-CoV-2 variants. Study findings and constraints: The breadth of spike-specific CD8+ and CD4+ T cell responses after vaccination was reportedly substantial. Those who received vaccine or placebo ended up with similar non-spike TCR breadth. Vaccinated individuals (as opposed to placebo recipients) had higher spike-specific TCR breadth. Responses of T cells in total may have been underestimated by the TCR breadth and depth analyses.

Trimming removed 3 bases at V and 0 bases at J, with 8 bases between. This CDR3 has 14 residues. Germline CDR1 reads SNHLY; CDR2 reads FYNNEI. TCRdb keeps only in-frame clones here, not all; method: immunoSEQ multiplex PCR. In the table there are over 110,000 clones, roughly 89% of which are singletons. The TCR comes from a human donor who had recovered from COVID-19. The J gene is TRBJ1-1, the V gene TRBV2; maybe TRBD1 (6 bases). Material: peripheral blood, obtained after recovery from COVID-19. The DNA of the CDR3 is TGTGCCAGCAGTGAGGGACAACTGAACACTGAAGCTTTCTTT. Translation: CASSEGQLNTEAFF.